The subject of this entry is one T cell receptor beta chain. Its antigen remains unidentified. The CDR3 runs 16 residues. V shed 1 base and J 6 bases; nucleotides not matched to a gene: 7. Germline V gene lookup returns CDR1 SGHNT and CDR2 YYREEE (reference sequence). This specimen belongs to a study of T-cell reconstitution after alpha-beta-depleted transplantation in children. Study-wide points: The origin of alpha-beta T cells about two months after transplant was reportedly several hundred expanded graft clones. A year had passed since transplant, and T-cell counts and diversity by then came mostly from newly produced T cells. High day-60 TCRbeta diversity in some patients came from surviving recipient T cells and thymic progenitors.

During its preparation, the TCRbeta library received unique molecular identifiers. MiXCR, applied by TCRdb to the PCR reads, yields one record per CDR3 protein. The sample yields 480,000 or so distinct CDR3 sequences, 10% to 13% seen once. The V call is TRBV5-4, the J call TRBJ2-4, with 10 bases fitting TRBD2. The TCR originated in a child aged 2 to 9 with inherited bone marrow failure, due to receive a stem cell transplant. The material was PBMCs, obtained before TCRalphabeta/CD19-depleted stem cell transplant. DNA for the CDR3: TGTGCCAGCAGCTTGTTGGCTAGCGGGAGTGGAAACATTCAGTACTTC. It translates to CASSLLASGSGNIQYF.